Shown below are 9 T cell receptor beta chains from a single sample sequenced in a study of shared clonotypes between healthy human individuals. Profiling relied on immunoSEQ multiplex PCR, and the TCRdb table lists in-frame clones only, not all of them. The table shows about 470,000 clones, with about four fifths occurring only once. The sample taken for sequencing was PBMCs. The receptors here all came from a woman between 40 and 55 years old in good health. Some clones in this sample may be carry-over from other donors' samples.

J is TRBJ2-7 and V is TRBV5-1; TRBD2 aligns across 9 bases. V shed 0 bases and J 4 bases; nucleotides not matched to a gene: 8. The CDR3 extends over 16 amino acids. Germline V gene data show CDR1 as SGHRS and CDR2 as YFSETQ. CDR3 protein: CASSLAPSGEGYEQYF. The CDR3 coding sequence is TGCGCCAGCAGCTTGGCACCTAGCGGGGAGGGGTACGAGCAGTACTTC. The variable domain in full, completed from reference TRBV5-1 and TRBJ2-7, reads KAGVTQTPRYLIKTRGQQVTLSCSPISGHRSVSWYQQTPGQGLQFLFEYFSETQRNKGNFPGRFSGRQFSNSRSEMNVSTLELGDSALYLCASSLAPSGEGYEQYFGPGTRLTVT.

With respect to this clone: Other DNA sequences in this sample translate to the same CDR3. This chain uses TRBV10-3 with TRBJ1-2; possibly TRBD1 for D (5 bases). The CDR3 contains 12 residues. V was trimmed by 8 bases and J by 1 base, leaving 8 bases between them. Germline CDR1 is ENHRY and CDR2 is SYGVKD. The CDR3 is CAILDSNYGYTF. Written as DNA, the CDR3 is TGTGCCATCCTCGACAGTAACTATGGCTACACCTTC.

This chain joins TRBV11-2 and TRBJ2-2, with D maybe TRBD2 (5 bases). There are 13 residues in the CDR3. V lost 1 base and J 5 bases, leaving 5 bases between the germline ends. Germline CDR1 reads SGHAT; CDR2 reads FQNNGV. The DNA for the CDR3 is TGTGCCAGCAGCTTAGGGACTACCGGGGAGCTGTTTTTT. Encoded protein: CASSLGTTGELFF.

The chain recombines TRBV6-1 with TRBJ1-1; D is uncertain. CDR1 is MNHNS, CDR2 SASEGT, per germline. The CDR3 consists of 13 residues. The V end was cut by 2 bases, the J end by 0 bases, with 4 bases between. The CDR3 sequence is CASSESVNTEAFF. In DNA form, the CDR3 reads TGTGCCAGCAGTGAATCCGTGAACACTGAAGCTTTCTTT.

The chain has TRBV9 and TRBJ2-1; 14 nucleotides match TRBD2. Per the germline V gene, CDR1 is SGDLS and CDR2 is YYNGEE. The CDR3 sequence is 16 residues long. With 6 bases clipped from V and 6 bases from J, the junction kept 8 bases outside the gene matches. The DNA for the CDR3 is TGTGCCAGCACCCGGGGACTAGCGGGAGTACGCAATGAGCAGTTCTTC. As protein: CASTRGLAGVRNEQFF.

The V call is TRBV28, the J call TRBJ1-1; TRBD1 matches at 7 bases. V gave up 5 bases and J gave up 1 base; unmatched junction bases: 7. The CDR3 totals 15 residues. CDR1 and CDR2 (germline): MDHEN, SYDVKM. As DNA, the CDR3 is TGTGCCAGCAGTCGACAGGGAAACGGGAACACTGAAGCTTTCTTT. Amino acid sequence: CASSRQGNGNTEAFF.

The chain carries TRBV27 and TRBJ2-5, with D unclear. The CDR3 consists of 14 residues. The germline V and J ends were trimmed by 11 bases and 9 bases, with 25 bases remaining between them. The germline CDR1 and CDR2 sequences are MNHEY and SMNVEV (reference sequence). The CDR3, as DNA: TGTGCCCGAGCCCGTCCCGGGCCCCCGGTGGCCCAGTACTTC. This sequence encodes CARARPGPPVAQYF.

This clone turned up a few times. The chain carries TRBV7-9 and TRBJ2-3; TRBD2 agrees at 7 bases. CDR1 is SEHNR and CDR2 is FQNEAQ in the germline V gene (reference sequence). This CDR3 is built from 15 residues. Trimming at V came to 3 bases and at J to 4 bases, leaving 7 bases not matched to a gene. CDR3 sequence (DNA): TGTGCCAGCAGCTTTTGGGGGGGTTCTCCAGATACGCAGTATTTT. Translating it yields CASSFWGGSPDTQYF. The full variable domain, with the rest looked up from reference TRBV7-9 and TRBJ2-3, is DTGVSQNPRHKITKRGQNVTFRCDPISEHNRLYWYRQTLGQGPEFLTYFQNEAQLEKSRLLSDRFSAERPKGSFSTLEIQRTEQGDSAMYLCASSFWGGSPDTQYFGPGTRLTVL.

This clone was recorded once. J is TRBJ2-2 and V is TRBV9; D not resolved. CDR1 and CDR2 (germline): SGDLS, YYNGEE. Trimming pared 0 bases from V and 1 base from J, leaving 4 bases between. CDR3 length equals 14 residues. CDR3 nucleotide sequence: TGTGCCAGCAGCGTAGAGGGGAACACCGGGGAGCTGTTTTTT. Translated: CASSVEGNTGELFF. The full variable domain, rest sourced from reference TRBV9 and TRBJ2-2, is DSGVTQTPKHLITATGQRVTLRCSPRSGDLSVYWYQQSLDQGLQFLIQYYNGEERAKGNILERFSAQQFPDLHSELNLSSLELGDSALYFCASSVEGNTGELFFGEGSRLTVL.